Reported below is one T cell receptor beta chain. A few counts support this clonotype. The target of this receptor is not known. No quality values exist for individual bases; no much larger clone is one base distant. These data belong to a study of response to subunit inactivated influenza vaccine (dated by TCRdb to the late 2010s). Looking at the study overall: To follow how T cells responded to a trivalent subunit inactivated influenza vaccine, the researchers relied on deep quantitative profiling of the T cell receptor repertoire. The study at large found these results: According to the authors, only a limited number of new T cells may be recruited by each seasonal influenza vaccination.

The library was generated by RT-PCR. Sequencing relied on an Illumina HiSeq 2500. TCRdb ran its own pipeline on the public reads, namely fastp trimming at Q25 and MiXCR clone calling, and kept in-frame beta chains. Every CDR3 protein is listed once, alongside the most common genes and DNA of its rows. The sample table shows some 600,000 distinct CDR3 sequences, and around 15% are seen once. The leading ten clones occupy less than 8.5% of the sample. The clonotype originates from a middle-aged man who received an inactivated influenza vaccine. Donor details come from another sample of the same person, matched by shared clones. The sample here was PBMCs from blood, taken 14 days before vaccination.

Read as DNA, the sequence is TGTGCCAGCAGTTCCTATAGGGTTCAAGAGACCCAGTACTTC. Its protein reads: CASSSYRVQETQYF. The rearranged segments are TRBV28 and TRBJ2-5; the D gene assignment is ambiguous. V lost 4 bases and J lost 2 bases; the stretch between them is 11 bases long. The CDR3, cysteine through phenylalanine, is 14 amino acids long. The kept DNA is CDR3 alone, 42 bases in frame from the first base. Reading the germline V gene gives CDR1 MDHEN and CDR2 SYDVKM.